The text below deals with one TCR beta chain. Antigen specificity is unknown. The CDR3 spans 16 residues. Germline CDR1 MRHNA, CDR2 SNTAGT. V dropped 4 bases and J dropped 1 base, with 14 bases sitting between them. The data derive from a study of OX40 agonist ivuxolimab in advanced cancers. Study-wide background: The study gave patients intravenous ivuxolimab at 0.01 to 10 mg/kg every 2 weeks. Three dose-escalation patients had partial responses: one with hepatocellular carcinoma and two with cutaneous melanoma.

General study results and limits: Among patients with partial responses at 0.1-3.0 mg/kg, clonal expansion was among the lowest.

Sequencing used immunoSEQ multiplex PCR; TCRdb keeps in-frame clones, though not all of them. The table includes about 94,000 clones, 94% detected once. The sequence came from an adult with an advanced solid tumor such as melanoma, head and neck, liver or kidney cancer. V usage is TRBV6-4 and J usage is TRBJ2-1; TRBD2 is a possible D gene (7 bases). The sample in question was CD4+ or CD8+ T cells sorted from blood, obtained in a trial of the OX40 agonist ivuxolimab. This CDR3 is CASSAIGGVSYNEQFF. In DNA, the CDR3 is TGTGCCAGCAGTGCCATAGGGGGGGTATCCTACAATGAGCAGTTCTTC.